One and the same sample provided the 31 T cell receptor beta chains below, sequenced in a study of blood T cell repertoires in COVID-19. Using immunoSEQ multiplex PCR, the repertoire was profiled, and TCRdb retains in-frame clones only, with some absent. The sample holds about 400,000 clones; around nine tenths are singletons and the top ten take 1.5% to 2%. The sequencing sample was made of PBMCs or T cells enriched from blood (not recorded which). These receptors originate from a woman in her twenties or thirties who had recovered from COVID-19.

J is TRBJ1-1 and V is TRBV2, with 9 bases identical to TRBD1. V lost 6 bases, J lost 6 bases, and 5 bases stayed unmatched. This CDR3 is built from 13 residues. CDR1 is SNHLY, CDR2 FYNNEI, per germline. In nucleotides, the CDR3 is TGTGCCAGCAGCCCACAGGGGGCGTCTGAAGCTTTCTTT. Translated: CASSPQGASEAFF.

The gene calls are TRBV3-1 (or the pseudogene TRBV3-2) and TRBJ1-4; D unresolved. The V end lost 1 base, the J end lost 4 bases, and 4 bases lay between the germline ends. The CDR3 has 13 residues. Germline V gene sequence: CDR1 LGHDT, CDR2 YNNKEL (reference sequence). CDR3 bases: TGTGCCAGCAGCCAAGGCGTTAATGAAAAACTGTTTTTT. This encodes CASSQGVNEKLFF.

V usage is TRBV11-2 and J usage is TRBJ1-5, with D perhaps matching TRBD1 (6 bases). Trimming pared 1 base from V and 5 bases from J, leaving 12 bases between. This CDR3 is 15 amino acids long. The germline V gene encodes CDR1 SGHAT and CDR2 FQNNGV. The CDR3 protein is CASSLGVGAYQPQHF. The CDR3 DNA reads TGTGCCAGCAGCTTAGGAGTGGGGGCCTATCAGCCCCAGCATTTT. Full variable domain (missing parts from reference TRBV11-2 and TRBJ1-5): EAGVAQSPRYKIIEKRQSVAFWCNPISGHATLYWYQQILGQGPKLLIQFQNNGVVDDSQLPKDRFSAERLKGVDSTLKIQPAKLEDSAVYLCASSLGVGAYQPQHFGDGTRLSIL.

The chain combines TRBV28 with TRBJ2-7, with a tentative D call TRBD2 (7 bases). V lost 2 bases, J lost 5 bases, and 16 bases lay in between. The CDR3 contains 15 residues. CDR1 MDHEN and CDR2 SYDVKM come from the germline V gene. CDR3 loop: CASSLRGGIFHEQYF. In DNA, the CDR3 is TGTGCCAGCAGTTTAAGGGGGGGCATTTTCCACGAGCAGTACTTC.

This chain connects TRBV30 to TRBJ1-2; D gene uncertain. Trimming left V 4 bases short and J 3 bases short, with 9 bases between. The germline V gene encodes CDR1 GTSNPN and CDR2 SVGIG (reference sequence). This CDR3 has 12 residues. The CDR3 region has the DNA TGTGCCTGGAAAGCATCGGACTATGGCTACACCTTC. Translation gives CAWKASDYGYTF.

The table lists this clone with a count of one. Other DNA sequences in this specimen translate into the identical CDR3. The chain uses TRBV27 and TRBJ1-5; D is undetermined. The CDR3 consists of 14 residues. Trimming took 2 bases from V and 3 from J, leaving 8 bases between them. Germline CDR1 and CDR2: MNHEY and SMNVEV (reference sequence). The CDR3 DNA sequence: TGTGCCAGCAGTTTAAACAGAGTCAATCAGCCCCAGCATTTT. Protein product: CASSLNRVNQPQHF.

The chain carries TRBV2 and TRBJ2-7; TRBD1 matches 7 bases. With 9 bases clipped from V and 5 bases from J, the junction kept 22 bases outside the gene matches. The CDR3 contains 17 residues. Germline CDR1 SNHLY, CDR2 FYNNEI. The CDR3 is CARRKRQGRGFFDEQYF. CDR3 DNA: TGTGCCAGAAGAAAGCGACAGGGACGCGGATTTTTCGACGAGCAGTACTTC.

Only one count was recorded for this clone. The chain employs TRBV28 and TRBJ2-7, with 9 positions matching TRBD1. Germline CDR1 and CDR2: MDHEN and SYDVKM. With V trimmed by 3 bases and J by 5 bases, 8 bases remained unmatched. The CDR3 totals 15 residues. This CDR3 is CASSFLWGQGNEQYF. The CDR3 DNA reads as TGTGCCAGCAGTTTCCTGTGGGGACAGGGTAACGAGCAGTACTTC.

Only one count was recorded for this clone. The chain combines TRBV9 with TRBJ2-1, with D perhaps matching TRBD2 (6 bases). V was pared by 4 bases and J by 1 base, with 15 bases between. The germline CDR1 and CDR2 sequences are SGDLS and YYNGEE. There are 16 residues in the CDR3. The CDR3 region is CASSPTSSRSYNEQFF. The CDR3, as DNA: TGTGCCAGCAGCCCGACTAGTTCCCGATCCTACAATGAGCAGTTCTTC.

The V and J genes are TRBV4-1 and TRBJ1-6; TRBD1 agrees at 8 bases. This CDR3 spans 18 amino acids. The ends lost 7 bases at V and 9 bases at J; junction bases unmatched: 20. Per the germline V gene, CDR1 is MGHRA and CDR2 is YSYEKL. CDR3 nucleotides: TGCGCCAGCACCCCAGGACAGGGTCCCGCCTTGCCTCGTTCACCCCTCCACTTT. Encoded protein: CASTPGQGPALPRSPLHF.

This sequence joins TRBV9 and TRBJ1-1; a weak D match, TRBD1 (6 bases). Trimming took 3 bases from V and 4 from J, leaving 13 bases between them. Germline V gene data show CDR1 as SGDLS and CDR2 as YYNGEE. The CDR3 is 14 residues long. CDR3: CASSAYDRITEAFF. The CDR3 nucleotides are TGTGCCAGCAGCGCCTATGACAGGATCACTGAAGCTTTCTTT.

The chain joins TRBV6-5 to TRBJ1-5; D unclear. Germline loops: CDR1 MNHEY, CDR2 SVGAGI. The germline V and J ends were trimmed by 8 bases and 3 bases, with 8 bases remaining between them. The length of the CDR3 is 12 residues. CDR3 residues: CASSGLNQPQHF. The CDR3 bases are TGTGCCAGCTCAGGACTCAATCAGCCCCAGCATTTT.

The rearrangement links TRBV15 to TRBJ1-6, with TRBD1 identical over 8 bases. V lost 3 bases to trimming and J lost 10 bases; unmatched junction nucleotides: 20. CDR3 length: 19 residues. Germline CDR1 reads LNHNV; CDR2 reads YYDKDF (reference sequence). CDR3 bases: TGTGCCACCAGCAGTGTTGACAGGGGTGGTTGGATTCGTTACTCACCCCTCCACTTT. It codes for CATSSVDRGGWIRYSPLHF.

The CDR3 nucleotides read TGTGCCAGCAGTTTAGTAGCGGAGACCCAGTACTTC. It is translated as CASSLVAETQYF. The rearrangement uses TRBV12-3 or TRBV12-4 and TRBJ2-5; perhaps TRBD2 as D (5 bases). This CDR3 comprises 12 residues. Trimming shortened V by 1 base and J by 5 bases, and 5 bases separated the two germline ends.

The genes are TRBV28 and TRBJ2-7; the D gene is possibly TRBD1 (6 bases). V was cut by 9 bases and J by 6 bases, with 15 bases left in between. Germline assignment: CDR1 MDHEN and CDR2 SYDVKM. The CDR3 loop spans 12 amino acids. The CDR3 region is CASARQAFEQYF. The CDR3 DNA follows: TGTGCCAGTGCCCGACAGGCGTTCGAGCAGTACTTC.

CDR3: CASSSGTLYEQYF. The CDR3, as DNA: TGTGCCAGCAGCTCCGGGACTCTCTACGAGCAGTACTTC. The chain recombines TRBV5-6 with TRBJ2-7; D is possibly TRBD2 (6 bases). This CDR3 region has 13 residues. The germline V gene has CDR1 SGHDT and CDR2 YYEEEE. The ends were cut back, 3 bases at V and 3 bases at J, with 10 bases in the middle.

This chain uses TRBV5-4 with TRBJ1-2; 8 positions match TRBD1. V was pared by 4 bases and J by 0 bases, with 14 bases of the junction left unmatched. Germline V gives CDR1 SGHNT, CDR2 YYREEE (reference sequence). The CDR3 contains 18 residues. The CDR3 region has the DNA TGTGCCAGCAGCGGCGGGACAGGCCAAACTCAGACTAACTATGGCTACACCTTC. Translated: CASSGGTGQTQTNYGYTF.

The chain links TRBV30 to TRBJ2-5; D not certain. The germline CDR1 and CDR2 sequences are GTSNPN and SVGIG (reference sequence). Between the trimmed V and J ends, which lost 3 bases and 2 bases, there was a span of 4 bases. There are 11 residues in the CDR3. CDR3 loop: CAWSFQETQYF. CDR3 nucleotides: TGTGCCTGGAGCTTTCAAGAGACCCAGTACTTC.

CDR3 nucleotide sequence: TGTGCCAGCTCCCCTGGACAGGGTGGCGAAAAACTGTTTTTT. It is translated as CASSPGQGGEKLFF. V and J are TRBV18 and TRBJ1-4, with 8 bases that match TRBD1. CDR3 length: 14 residues. V was pared by 6 bases and J by 8 bases, with 8 bases of the junction left unmatched. Germline V lookup: CDR1 KGHSH, CDR2 LQKENI.

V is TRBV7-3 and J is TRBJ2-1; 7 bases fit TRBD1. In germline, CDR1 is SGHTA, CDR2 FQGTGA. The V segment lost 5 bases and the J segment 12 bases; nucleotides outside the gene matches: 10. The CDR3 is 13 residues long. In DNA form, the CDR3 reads TGTGCCAGCAGCGAGGGGATAGGGGGCCCGCAGTTCTTC. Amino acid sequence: CASSEGIGGPQFF.

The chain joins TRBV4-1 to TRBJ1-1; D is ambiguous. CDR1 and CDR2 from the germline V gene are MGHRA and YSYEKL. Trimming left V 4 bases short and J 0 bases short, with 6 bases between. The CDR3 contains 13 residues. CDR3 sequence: CASSPQMNTEAFF. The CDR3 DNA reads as TGCGCCAGCAGCCCACAGATGAACACTGAAGCTTTCTTT.

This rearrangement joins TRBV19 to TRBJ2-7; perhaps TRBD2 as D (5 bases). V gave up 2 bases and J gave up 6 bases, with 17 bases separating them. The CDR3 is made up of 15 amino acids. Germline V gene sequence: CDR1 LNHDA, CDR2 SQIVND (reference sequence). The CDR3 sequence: CASSISTTGRLEQYF. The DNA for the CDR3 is TGTGCCAGTAGTATATCTACGACGGGAAGGCTCGAGCAGTACTTC.

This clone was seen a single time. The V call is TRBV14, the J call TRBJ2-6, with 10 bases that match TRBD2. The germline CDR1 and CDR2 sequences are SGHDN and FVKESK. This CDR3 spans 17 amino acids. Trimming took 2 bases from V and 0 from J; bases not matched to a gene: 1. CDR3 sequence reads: CASSQKRGGSGANVLTF. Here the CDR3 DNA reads TGTGCCAGCAGCCAAAAGCGGGGGGGCTCTGGGGCCAACGTCCTGACTTTC.

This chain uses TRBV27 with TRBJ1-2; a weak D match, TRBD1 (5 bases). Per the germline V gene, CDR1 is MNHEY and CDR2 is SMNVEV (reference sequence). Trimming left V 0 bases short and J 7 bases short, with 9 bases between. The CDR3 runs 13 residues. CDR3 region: CASSLSAGSGYTF. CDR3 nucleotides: TGTGCCAGCAGTTTATCGGCAGGGTCTGGCTACACCTTC.

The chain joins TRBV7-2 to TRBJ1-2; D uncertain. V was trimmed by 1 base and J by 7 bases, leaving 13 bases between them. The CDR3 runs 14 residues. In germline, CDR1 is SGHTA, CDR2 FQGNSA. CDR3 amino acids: CASSLGAGSSGYTF. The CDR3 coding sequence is TGTGCCAGCAGCTTAGGTGCGGGCTCTAGTGGCTACACCTTC.

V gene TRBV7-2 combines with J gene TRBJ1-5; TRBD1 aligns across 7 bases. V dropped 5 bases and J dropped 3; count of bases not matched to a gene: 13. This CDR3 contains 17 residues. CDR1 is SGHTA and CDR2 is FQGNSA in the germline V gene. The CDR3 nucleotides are TGTGCCAGCAGCCCCCTCGCTACAGGGGCTTTCAATCAGCCCCAGCATTTT. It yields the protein CASSPLATGAFNQPQHF.

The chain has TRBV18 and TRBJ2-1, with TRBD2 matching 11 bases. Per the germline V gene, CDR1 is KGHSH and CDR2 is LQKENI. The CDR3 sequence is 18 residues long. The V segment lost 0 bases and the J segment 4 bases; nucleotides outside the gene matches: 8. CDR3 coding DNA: TGTGCCAGCTCACCACCCCCGGCTAGCGGGAGGCGATACAATGAGCAGTTCTTC. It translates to CASSPPPASGRRYNEQFF.

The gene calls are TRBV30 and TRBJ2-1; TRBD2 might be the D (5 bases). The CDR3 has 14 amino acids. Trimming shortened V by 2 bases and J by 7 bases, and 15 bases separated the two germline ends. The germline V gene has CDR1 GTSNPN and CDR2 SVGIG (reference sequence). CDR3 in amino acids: CAWSLGGRGNEQFF. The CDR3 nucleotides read TGTGCCTGGAGTCTTGGTGGCAGAGGGAATGAGCAGTTCTTC.

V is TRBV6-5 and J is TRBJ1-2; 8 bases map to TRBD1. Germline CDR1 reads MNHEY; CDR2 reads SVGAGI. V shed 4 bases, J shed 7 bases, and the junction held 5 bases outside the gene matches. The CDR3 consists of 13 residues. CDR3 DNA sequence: TGTGCCAGCAGTTCCTCCGGGACAGGTGGCTACACCTTC. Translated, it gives CASSSSGTGGYTF.

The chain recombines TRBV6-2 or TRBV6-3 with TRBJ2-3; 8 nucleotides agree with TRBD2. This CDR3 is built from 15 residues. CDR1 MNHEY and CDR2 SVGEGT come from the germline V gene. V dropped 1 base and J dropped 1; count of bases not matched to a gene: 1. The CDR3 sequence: CASSYLRGGTDTQYF. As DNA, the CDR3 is TGTGCCAGCAGTTACTTGCGGGGGGGCACAGATACGCAGTATTTT.

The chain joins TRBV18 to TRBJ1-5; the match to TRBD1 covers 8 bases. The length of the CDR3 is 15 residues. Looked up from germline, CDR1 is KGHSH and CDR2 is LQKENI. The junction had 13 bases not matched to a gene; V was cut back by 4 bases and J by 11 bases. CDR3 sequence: CASSQSPGQGTAQHF. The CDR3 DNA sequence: TGTGCCAGCTCACAATCCCCCGGACAGGGAACAGCCCAGCATTTT.